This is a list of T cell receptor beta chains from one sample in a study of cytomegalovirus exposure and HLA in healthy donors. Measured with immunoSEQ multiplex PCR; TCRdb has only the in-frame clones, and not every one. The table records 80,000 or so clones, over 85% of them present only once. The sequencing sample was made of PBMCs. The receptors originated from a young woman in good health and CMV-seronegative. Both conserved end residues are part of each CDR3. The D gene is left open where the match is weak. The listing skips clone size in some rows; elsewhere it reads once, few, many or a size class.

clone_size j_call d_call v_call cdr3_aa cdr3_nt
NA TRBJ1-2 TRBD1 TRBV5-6 CASSGQGGNYGYTF TGTGCCAGCAGCGGACAGGGGGGAAACTATGGCTACACCTTC
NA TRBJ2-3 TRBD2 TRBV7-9 CASSGAGAGVGDTQYF TGTGCCAGCAGCGGAGCGGGGGCAGGAGTGGGAGATACGCAGTATTTT
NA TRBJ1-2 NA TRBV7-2 CASSFDRSYGYTF TGTGCCAGCAGCTTCGACAGGAGCTATGGCTACACCTTC
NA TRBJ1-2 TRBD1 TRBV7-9 CASSPQGGYGYTF TGTGCCAGCAGCCCCCAGGGGGGCTATGGCTACACCTTC
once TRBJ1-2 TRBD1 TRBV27 CASSPTGNRGRIYGYTF TGTGCCAGCAGTCCAACGGGGAACAGGGGGCGCATCTATGGCTACACCTTC
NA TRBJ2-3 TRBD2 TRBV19 CASNGRAGGHFDTQYF TGTGCCAGTAATGGGCGAGCGGGAGGGCATTTTGATACGCAGTATTTT
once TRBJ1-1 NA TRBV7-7 CASSADRNTEAFF TGTGCCAGCAGCGCGGACAGGAACACTGAAGCTTTCTTT
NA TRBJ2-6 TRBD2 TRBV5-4 CASSLAGGVSGANVLTF TGTGCCAGCAGCTTGGCGGGGGGGGTCTCTGGGGCCAACGTCCTGACTTTC
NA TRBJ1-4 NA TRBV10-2 CASSEGSSLFF TGCGCCAGCAGTGAAGGTAGCTCACTGTTTTTT
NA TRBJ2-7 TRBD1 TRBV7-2 CASSPGQESYEQYF TGTGCCAGCAGCCCGGGACAGGAGTCCTACGAGCAGTACTTC
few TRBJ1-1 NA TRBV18 CASSRSNGNTEAFF TGTGCCAGCTCGCGCTCTAATGGGAACACTGAAGCTTTCTTT
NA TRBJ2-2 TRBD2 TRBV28 CASSPPAGAATGELFF TGTGCCAGCAGTCCGCCAGCGGGAGCGGCCACCGGGGAGCTGTTTTTT
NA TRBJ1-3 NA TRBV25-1 CASSDIGSGNTIYF TGTGCCAGCAGTGATATCGGCTCTGGAAACACCATATATTTT
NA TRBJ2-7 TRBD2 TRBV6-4 CASSSRLAGVHEQYF TGTGCCAGCAGTTCCAGACTAGCGGGAGTTCACGAGCAGTACTTC
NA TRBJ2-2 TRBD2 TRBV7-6 CASSFLSTGTSGGRVGELFF TGTGCCAGCAGCTTCCTTTCGACCGGGACTAGCGGGGGGCGAGTCGGGGAGCTGTTTTTT